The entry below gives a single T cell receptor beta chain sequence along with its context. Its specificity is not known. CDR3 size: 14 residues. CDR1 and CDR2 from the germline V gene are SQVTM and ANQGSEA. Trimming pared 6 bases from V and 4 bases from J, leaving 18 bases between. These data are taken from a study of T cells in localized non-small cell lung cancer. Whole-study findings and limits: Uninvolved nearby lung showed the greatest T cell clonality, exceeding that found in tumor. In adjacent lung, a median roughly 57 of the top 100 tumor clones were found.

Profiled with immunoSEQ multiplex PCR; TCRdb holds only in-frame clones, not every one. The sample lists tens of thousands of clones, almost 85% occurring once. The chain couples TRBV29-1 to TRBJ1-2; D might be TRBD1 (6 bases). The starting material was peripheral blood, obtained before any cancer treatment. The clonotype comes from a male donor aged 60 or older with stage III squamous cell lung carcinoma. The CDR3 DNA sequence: TGCAGCGTCGTAACAGGGCGACGCGGCTATGGCTACACCTTC. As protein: CSVVTGRRGYGYTF.